This T cell receptor beta chain originates from a study of blood T cell repertoires in COVID-19. In the study overall: There were acute and convalescent COVID-19 samples, and they came from the United States, Italy and Spain. Nucleic acid was either cDNA or gDNA, and it came from T cells, B-cell-depleted T cells, or PBMCs.

CDR1 is MGHDK, CDR2 SYGVNS, per germline. The ends were cut back, 4 bases at V and 2 bases at J, with 9 bases in the middle. The CDR3 covers 13 residues. In the source study's methods: Amplification of reference gene primers was used by the study to estimate nucleated cell counts. The data were produced by immunoSEQ multiplex PCR, yet TCRdb's version contains in-frame clones alone and is incomplete. The D gene and trimming were derived from the DNA, and the V and J assignments and clone size from that table. The repertoire holds some 260,000 clones, with about 85% as singletons. Sequencing used peripheral blood. This TCR derives from a man aged 18 to 30 with active or convalescent COVID-19. The chain combines TRBV25-1 with TRBJ2-7, with D uncertain. The CDR3 DNA sequence: TGTGCCAGCAGTGGACCGCTAGCCTACGAGCAGTACTTC. It translates to CASSGPLAYEQYF.